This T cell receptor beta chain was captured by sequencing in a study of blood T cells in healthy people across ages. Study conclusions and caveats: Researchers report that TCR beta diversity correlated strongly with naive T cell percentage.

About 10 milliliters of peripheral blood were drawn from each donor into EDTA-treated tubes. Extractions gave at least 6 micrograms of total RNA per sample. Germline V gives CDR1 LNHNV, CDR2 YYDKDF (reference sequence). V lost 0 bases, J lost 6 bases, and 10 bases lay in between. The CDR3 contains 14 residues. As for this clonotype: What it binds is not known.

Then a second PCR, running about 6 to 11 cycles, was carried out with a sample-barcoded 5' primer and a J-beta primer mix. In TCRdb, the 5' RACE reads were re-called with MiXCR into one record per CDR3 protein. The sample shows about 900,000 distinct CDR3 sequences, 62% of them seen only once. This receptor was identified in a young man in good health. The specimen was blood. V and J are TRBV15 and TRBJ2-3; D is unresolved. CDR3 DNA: TGTGCCACCAGCAGAGATAACTCATGGGATACGCAGTATTTT. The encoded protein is CATSRDNSWDTQYF.